This T cell receptor beta chain appears in the sequencing data of a study of CD8 T cells in Susac syndrome. This clonotype was seen only once. RNA totalling about 0.5 to 1 ug underwent reverse transcription with random hexamers. TCRdb re-derived calls from the immunoSEQ multiplex PCR reads in MiXCR, one entry per CDR3 protein. The sample has roughly 200,000 distinct CDR3 sequences, around 94% seen once. Germline V gene data show CDR1 as SGHDN and CDR2 as FVKESK. Trimming pared 1 base from V and 6 bases from J, leaving 4 bases between. This CDR3 spans 13 amino acids. The sequencing input was CD4+ T cells from PBMCs. The sequence derives from a human donor with Susac syndrome. The chain couples TRBV14 to TRBJ1-6; D remains ambiguous. The CDR3 loop reads CASSQVLNSPLHF. CDR3 nucleotides: TGTGCCAGCAGCCAAGTACTTAATTCACCCCTCCACTTT. The full variable domain, in which reference TRBV14 and TRBJ1-6 provide the parts outside the CDR3, is EAGVTQFPSHSVIEKGQTVTLRCDPISGHDNLYWYRRVMGKEIKFLLHFVKESKQDESGMPNNRFLAERTGGTYSTLKVQPAELEDSGVYFCASSQVLNSPLHFGNGTRLTVT.